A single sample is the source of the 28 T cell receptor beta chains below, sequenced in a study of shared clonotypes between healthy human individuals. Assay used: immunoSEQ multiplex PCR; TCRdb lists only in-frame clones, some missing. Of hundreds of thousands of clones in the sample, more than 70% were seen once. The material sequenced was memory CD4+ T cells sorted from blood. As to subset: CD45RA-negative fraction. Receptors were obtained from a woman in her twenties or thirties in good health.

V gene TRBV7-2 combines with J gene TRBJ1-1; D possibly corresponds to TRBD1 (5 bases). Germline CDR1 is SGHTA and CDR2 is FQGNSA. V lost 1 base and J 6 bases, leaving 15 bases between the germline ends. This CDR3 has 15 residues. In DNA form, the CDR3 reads TGTGCCAGCAGCTTAGGACAGCAAGTTCAGGCTGAAGCTTTCTTT. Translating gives CASSLGQQVQAEAFF.

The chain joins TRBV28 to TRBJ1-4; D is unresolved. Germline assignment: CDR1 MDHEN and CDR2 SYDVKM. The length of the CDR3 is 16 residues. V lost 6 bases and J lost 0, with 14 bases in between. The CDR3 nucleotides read TGTGCCAGCAGCCCTCCACGGAGTACAACTAATGAAAAACTGTTTTTT. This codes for CASSPPRSTTNEKLFF.

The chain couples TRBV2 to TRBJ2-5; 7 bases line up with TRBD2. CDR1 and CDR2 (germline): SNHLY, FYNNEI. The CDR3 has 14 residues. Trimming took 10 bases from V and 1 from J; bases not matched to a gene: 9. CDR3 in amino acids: CATFLASGQETQYF. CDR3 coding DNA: TGTGCCACCTTCCTGGCTAGCGGCCAAGAGACCCAGTACTTC.

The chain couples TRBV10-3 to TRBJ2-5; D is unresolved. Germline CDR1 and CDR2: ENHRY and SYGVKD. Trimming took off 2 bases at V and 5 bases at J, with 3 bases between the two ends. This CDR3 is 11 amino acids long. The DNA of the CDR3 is TGTGCCATCAGTGAGCTCGAGACCCAGTACTTC. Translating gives CAISELETQYF.

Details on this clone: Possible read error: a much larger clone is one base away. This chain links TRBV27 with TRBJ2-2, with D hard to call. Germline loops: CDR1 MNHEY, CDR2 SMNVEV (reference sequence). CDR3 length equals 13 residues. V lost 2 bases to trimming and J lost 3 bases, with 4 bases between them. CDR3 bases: TGTGCCAGCAGTTTAAGGGACACCGGGGAGCTGTTTTTT. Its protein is CASSLRDTGELFF.

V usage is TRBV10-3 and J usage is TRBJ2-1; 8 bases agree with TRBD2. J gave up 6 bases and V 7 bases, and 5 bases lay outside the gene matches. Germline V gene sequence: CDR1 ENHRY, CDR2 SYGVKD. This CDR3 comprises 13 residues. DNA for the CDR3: TGTGCCATCAAGGAAGGACTAGCCAATGAGCAGTTCTTC. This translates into CAIKEGLANEQFF.

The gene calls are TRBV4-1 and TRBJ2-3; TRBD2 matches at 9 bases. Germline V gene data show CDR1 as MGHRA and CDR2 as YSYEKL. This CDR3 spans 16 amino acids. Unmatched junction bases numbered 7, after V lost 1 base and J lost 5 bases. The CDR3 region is CASSQGEAGGGDTQYF. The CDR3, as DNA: TGCGCCAGCAGCCAAGGTGAGGCGGGAGGGGGAGATACGCAGTATTTT.

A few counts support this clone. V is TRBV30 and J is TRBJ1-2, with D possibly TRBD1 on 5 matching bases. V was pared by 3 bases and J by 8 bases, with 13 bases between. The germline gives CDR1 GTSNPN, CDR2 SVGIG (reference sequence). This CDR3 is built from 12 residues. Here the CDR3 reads CAWSGATGGYTF. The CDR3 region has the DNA TGTGCCTGGAGCGGGGCGACCGGGGGCTACACCTTC.

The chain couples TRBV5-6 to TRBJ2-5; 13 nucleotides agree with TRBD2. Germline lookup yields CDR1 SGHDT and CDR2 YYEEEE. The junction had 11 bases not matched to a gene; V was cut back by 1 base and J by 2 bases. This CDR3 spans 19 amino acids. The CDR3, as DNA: TGTGCCAGCAGCTTGTCTACTAGCGGGAGGGATTGGGGTCAAGAGACCCAGTACTTC. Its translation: CASSLSTSGRDWGQETQYF.

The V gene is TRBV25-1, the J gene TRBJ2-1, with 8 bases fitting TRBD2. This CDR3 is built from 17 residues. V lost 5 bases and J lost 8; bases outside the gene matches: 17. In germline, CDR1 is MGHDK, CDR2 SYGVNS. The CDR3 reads CASSTPGLDILHDEQFF. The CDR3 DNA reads TGTGCCAGCAGTACGCCGGGACTAGATATATTGCACGATGAGCAGTTCTTC. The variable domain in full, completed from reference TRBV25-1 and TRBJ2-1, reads EADIYQTPRYLVIGTGKKITLECSQTMGHDKMYWYQQDPGMELHLIHYSYGVNSTEKGDLSSESTVSRIRTEHFPLTLESARPSHTSQYLCASSTPGLDILHDEQFFGPGTRLTVL.

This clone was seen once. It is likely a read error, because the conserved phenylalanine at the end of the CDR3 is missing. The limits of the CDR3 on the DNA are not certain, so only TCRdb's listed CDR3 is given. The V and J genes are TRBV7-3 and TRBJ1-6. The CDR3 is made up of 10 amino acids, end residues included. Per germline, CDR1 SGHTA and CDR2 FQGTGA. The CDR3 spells CASSSTPIRL.

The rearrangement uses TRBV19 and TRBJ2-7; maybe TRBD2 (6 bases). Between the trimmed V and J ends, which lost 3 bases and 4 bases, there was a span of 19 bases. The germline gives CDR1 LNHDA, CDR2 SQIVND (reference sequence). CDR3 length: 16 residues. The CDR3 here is CASSISFDGSRYEQYF. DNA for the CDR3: TGTGCCAGTAGTATCTCCTTTGACGGGAGCAGATACGAGCAGTACTTC. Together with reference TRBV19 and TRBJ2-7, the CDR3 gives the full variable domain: DGGITQSPKYLFRKEGQNVTLSCEQNLNHDAMYWYRQDPGQGLRLIYYSQIVNDFQKGDIAEGYSVSREKKESFPLTVTSAQKNPTAFYLCASSISFDGSRYEQYFGPGTRLTVT.

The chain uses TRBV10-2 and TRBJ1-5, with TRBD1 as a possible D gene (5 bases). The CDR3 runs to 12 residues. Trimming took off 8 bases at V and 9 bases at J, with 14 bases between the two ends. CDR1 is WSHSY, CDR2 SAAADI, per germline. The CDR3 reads CASRDGASPQHF. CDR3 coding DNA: TGCGCCAGCCGGGACGGGGCTTCGCCCCAGCATTTT.

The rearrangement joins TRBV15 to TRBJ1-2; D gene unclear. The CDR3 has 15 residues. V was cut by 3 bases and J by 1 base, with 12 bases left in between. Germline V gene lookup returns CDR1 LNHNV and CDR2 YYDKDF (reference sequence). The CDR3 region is CATSRTTAGNYGYTF. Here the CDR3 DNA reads TGTGCCACCAGCAGGACAACGGCGGGTAACTATGGCTACACCTTC. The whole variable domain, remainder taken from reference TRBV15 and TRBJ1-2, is DAMVIQNPRYQVTQFGKPVTLSCSQTLNHNVMYWYQQKSSQAPKLLFHYYDKDFNNEADTPDNFQSRRPNTSFCFLDIRSPGLGDTAMYLCATSRTTAGNYGYTFGSGTRLTVV.

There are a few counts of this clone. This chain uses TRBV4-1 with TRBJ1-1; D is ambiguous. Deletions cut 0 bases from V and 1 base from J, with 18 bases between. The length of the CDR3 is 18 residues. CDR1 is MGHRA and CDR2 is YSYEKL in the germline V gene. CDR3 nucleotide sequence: TGCGCCAGCAGCCAAGATCCAGGCGGGGAGTATCCGAACACTGAAGCTTTCTTT. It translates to CASSQDPGGEYPNTEAFF.

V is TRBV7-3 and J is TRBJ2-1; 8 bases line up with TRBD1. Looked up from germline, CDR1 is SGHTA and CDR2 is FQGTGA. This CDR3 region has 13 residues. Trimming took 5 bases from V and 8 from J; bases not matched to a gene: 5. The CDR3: CASSRDRSHEQFF. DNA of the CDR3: TGTGCCAGCAGCAGGGACAGGTCCCATGAGCAGTTCTTC.

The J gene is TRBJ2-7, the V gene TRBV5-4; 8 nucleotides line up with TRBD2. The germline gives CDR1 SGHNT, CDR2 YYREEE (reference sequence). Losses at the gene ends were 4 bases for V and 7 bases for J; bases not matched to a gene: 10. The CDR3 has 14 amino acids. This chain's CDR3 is CASSRSGTTNEQYF. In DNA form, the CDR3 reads TGTGCCAGCAGCCGTAGCGGGACTACGAATGAGCAGTACTTC.

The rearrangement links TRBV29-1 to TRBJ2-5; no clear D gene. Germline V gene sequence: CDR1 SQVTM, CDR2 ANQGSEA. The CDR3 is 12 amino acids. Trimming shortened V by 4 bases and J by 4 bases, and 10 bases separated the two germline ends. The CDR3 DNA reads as TGCAGCGTTGCACGTAGTGGAGAGACCCAGTACTTC. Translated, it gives CSVARSGETQYF.

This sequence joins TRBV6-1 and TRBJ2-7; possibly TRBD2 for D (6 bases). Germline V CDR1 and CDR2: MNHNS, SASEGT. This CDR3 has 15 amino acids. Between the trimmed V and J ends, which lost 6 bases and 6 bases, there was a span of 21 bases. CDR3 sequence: CASSAVGGSWGEQYF. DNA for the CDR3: TGTGCCAGCAGCGCTGTCGGGGGTTCATGGGGCGAGCAGTACTTC.

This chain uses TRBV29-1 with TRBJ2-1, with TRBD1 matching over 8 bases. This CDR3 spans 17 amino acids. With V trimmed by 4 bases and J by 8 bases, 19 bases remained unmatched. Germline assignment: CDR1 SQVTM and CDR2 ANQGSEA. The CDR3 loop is CSVGGVQDRVLRHEQFF. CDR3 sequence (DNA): TGCAGCGTTGGTGGGGTACAGGACAGGGTTCTTCGGCATGAGCAGTTCTTC.

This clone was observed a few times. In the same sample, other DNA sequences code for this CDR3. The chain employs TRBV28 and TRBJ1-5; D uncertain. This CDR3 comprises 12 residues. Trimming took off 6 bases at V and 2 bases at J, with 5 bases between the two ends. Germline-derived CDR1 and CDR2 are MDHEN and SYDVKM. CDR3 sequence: CASRSGNQPQHF. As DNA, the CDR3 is TGTGCCAGCAGATCGGGCAATCAGCCCCAGCATTTT.

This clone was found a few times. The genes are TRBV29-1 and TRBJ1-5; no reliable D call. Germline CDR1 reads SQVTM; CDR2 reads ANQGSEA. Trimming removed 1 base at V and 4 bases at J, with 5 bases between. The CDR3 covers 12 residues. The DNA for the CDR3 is TGCAGCGTTGAAGGCCCGAATCAGCCCCAGCATTTT. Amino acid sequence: CSVEGPNQPQHF. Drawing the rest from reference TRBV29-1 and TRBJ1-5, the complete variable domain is SAVISQKPSRDICQRGTSLTIQCQVDSQVTMMFWYRQQPGQSLTLIATANQGSEATYESGFVIDKFPISRPNLTFSTLTVSNMSPEDSSIYLCSVEGPNQPQHFGDGTRLSIL.

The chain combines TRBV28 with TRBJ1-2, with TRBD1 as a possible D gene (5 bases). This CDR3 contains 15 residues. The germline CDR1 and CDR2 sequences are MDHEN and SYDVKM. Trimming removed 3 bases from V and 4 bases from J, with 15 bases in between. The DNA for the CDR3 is TGTGCCAGCAGTTTGGTCAGGGCGCCCTTCTATGGCTACACCTTC. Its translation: CASSLVRAPFYGYTF.

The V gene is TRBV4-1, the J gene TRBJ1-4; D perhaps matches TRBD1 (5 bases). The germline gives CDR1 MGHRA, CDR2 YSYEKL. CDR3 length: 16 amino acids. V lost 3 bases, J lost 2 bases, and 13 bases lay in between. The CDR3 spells CASSQVLGRTNEKLFF. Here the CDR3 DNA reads TGCGCCAGCAGCCAGGTCCTGGGACGGACTAATGAAAAACTGTTTTTT.

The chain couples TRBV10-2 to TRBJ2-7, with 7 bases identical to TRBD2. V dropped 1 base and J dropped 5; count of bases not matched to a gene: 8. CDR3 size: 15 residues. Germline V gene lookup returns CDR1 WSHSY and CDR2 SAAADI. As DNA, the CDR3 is TGCGCCAGCAGTGAGTACAGCGGGAATATCAACGAGCAGTACTTC. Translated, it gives CASSEYSGNINEQYF.

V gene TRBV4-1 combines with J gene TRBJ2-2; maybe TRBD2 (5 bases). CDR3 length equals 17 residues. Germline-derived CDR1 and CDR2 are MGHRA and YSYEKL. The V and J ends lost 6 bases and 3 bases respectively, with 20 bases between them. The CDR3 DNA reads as TGCGCCAGCAGTGGAGGTTTAGCGAGAACCTACACCGGGGAGCTGTTTTTT. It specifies CASSGGLARTYTGELFF.

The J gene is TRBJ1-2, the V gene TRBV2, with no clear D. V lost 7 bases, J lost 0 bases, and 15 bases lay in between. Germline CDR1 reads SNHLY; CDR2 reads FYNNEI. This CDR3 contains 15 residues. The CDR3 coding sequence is TGTGCCAGCAATGTCCGCGACATAACTAACTATGGCTACACCTTC. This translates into CASNVRDITNYGYTF.

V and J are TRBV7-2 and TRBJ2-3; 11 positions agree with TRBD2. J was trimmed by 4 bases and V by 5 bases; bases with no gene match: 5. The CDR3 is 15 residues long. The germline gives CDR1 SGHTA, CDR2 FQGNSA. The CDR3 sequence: CASSTTSGTADTQYF. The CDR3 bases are TGTGCCAGCAGCACGACTAGCGGGACGGCAGATACGCAGTATTTT.